The 7 T cell receptor beta chains given below trace back to one sample, sequenced in a study of T cells after yellow fever vaccination. TCRdb redid the calling of the 5' RACE reads with MiXCR, one entry per CDR3 protein. The sample includes 350,000 or so distinct CDR3 sequences, around 8.1% of them seen just once. This material consisted of PBMCs, taken approximately 47 days after the first yellow fever vaccination. The receptors come from a man in his late teens or twenties who received the YFV17D yellow fever vaccine.

The rearrangement links TRBV20-1 to TRBJ2-3; unclear D gene. The CDR3 extends over 13 amino acids. Trimming shortened V by 3 bases and J by 0 bases, and 7 bases separated the two germline ends. Germline V gives CDR1 DFQATT, CDR2 SNEGSKA (reference sequence). In nucleotides, the CDR3 is TGCAGTGCTAGGTCGCGGAGCACAGATACGCAGTATTTT. It translates to CSARSRSTDTQYF.

The chain uses TRBV6-2 or TRBV6-3 and TRBJ2-7; D might be TRBD1 (6 bases). The CDR3 length is 14 residues. The germline V gene encodes CDR1 MNHEY and CDR2 SVGEGT. V lost 5 bases, J lost 0 bases, and 11 bases lay in between. The CDR3 DNA reads as TGTGCCAGCAGTCCAACAGGGAGCTCCTACGAGCAGTACGTC. It yields the protein CASSPTGSSYEQYV.

This clonotype came up once. Without the conserved terminal phenylalanine or tryptophan, this CDR3 likely stems from a read error. This chain links TRBV25-1 with TRBJ2-1; D is unclear. Germline loops: CDR1 MGHDK, CDR2 SYGVNS. Trimming stripped 3 bases from V and 13 bases from J, with 13 bases between. The CDR3 spans 12 residues. The CDR3 protein is CASSDMASDQFS. CDR3 coding DNA: TGTGCCAGCAGTGACATGGCTTCTGACCAGTTCTCC.

Many counts were recorded for this clonotype. The chain combines TRBV15 with TRBJ2-3; D tentatively reads TRBD1 or TRBD2 (5 bases each). The germline V gene encodes CDR1 LNHNV and CDR2 YYDKDF (reference sequence). Between the trimmed V and J ends, which lost 8 bases and 11 bases, there was a span of 20 bases. This CDR3 is 13 amino acids long. The CDR3: CATSLGDRREQYF. In nucleotides, the CDR3 is TGTGCCACCTCACTGGGGGATCGGAGAGAGCAGTATTTT.

This sequence joins TRBV5-1 and TRBJ2-5; 9 bases line up with TRBD2. The CDR3 has 15 residues. Germline assignment: CDR1 SGHRS and CDR2 YFSETQ. Trimming at V came to 4 bases and at J to 2 bases, leaving 6 bases not matched to a gene. Here the CDR3 DNA reads TGCGCCAGCAGCCAGACTAGCGGACAACAAGAGACCCAGTACTTC. This sequence encodes CASSQTSGQQETQYF.

There are a few counts of this clonotype. The V call is TRBV5-1, the J call TRBJ2-3, with D possibly being TRBD1 or TRBD2 (5 bases each). CDR1 and CDR2 from the germline V gene are SGHRS and YFSETQ. V lost 1 base, J lost 4 bases, and 16 bases lay in between. The CDR3 covers 16 residues. The CDR3 sequence is CASSLLGPRTADTQYF. DNA for the CDR3: TGCGCCAGCAGCTTGCTGGGACCACGAACCGCAGATACGCAGTATTTT.

This clonotype was seen more than once but under ten times. The CDR3 region is CASSLEGIGNQPQHF. The DNA for the CDR3 is TGTGCCAGCAGTTTGGAGGGGATCGGCAATCAGCCCCAGCATTTT. V usage is TRBV12-3 or TRBV12-4 and J usage is TRBJ1-5; maybe TRBD1 (5 bases). Trimming took 3 bases from V and 2 from J, leaving 11 bases between them. The CDR3 is 15 amino acids.